This T cell receptor beta chain comes out of a study of blood T cell repertoires in COVID-19 (dated by TCRdb to 2020 to 2021). About the study as a whole: Collaborator samples came from the United States, Italy and Spain and covered acute and convalescent phases of COVID-19. Deeply sampled blood TCRbeta repertoires from subjects exposed to, actively infected with, or recovered from COVID-19 were included in the dataset. The samples were drawn from the first 160 participants of the ongoing ImmuneRACE study and from more than 1,000 subjects provided by 6 global collaborators. The prospective study material was composed of cDNA or gDNA derived from T cells, B-cell-depleted T cells, or PBMCs. The repertoires were released in a freely available public database meant as a resource for research on the immune response to SARS-CoV-2. A de-identified subject ID, COVID-19 status, age in years and sex were almost always included in the sample metadata. Where available, HLA class I and class II types were taken from metadata supplied by the sample provider and were not determined by assay-based typing.

Comment on this clone: Its antigen is unknown. No qualities accompany the bases; no much larger clone lies one base away.

TCRbeta CDR3 regions were amplified from genomic DNA by means of the immunoSEQ Assay, a bias-controlled multiplex PCR. From the authors' description of their analysis: Within the assay, amplification of reference gene primers was used to estimate how many nucleated cells each sample contained. To quantify the absolute abundance of each unique TCRbeta CDR3 rearrangement, sequence reads were collapsed and filtered. For each sample, productive Simpson clonality was calculated by taking the square root of Simpson's diversity index across productive rearrangements. TCRdb took over this immuneACCESS table, retaining in-frame rearrangements with V and J assigned. Such tables are incomplete; in checked studies, under half of the missing clones stem from an unresolved V gene, and the remainder is unexplained. The V and J calls and the clone size are those of that table, but D and trimming were determined from the DNA. The sample table records 250,000 or so clones; 70% to 85% of these occur just once. The leading ten clones occupy 1.5% to 2% of the sample.

What the work shows at the level of the full study, not this receptor alone: The amount of clinical and demographic metadata varied by source and participant and was provided uncurated.

At the junction V is shortened by 6 bases and J by 0 bases, with 9 bases in between. The CDR3 covers 14 residues, taking in both the cysteine and the phenylalanine. Only the CDR3 portion is preserved as DNA: 42 bases, with reading frame beginning at the first base. The germline V gene provides CDR1 MDHEN and CDR2 SYDVKM. The collaborating institutions used their own protocols to collect whole blood in K2EDTA tubes. For TCRbeta analysis, collaborators shipped samples as frozen whole blood, isolated PBMCs, or DNA extracted from either of those sample types. The sequence came from a woman at least 80 years old with acute or convalescent COVID-19. The chain was built from TRBV28 and TRBJ1-3; the D gene is possibly TRBD1, with 6 bases matching. The sequenced sample was peripheral blood. CDR3 loop: CASRPQGSGNTIYF. The DNA reads TGTGCCAGCAGGCCACAGGGCTCTGGAAACACCATATATTTT.